The source of this T cell receptor beta chain is a study of cytomegalovirus exposure and HLA in healthy donors. Whole-study context: Clustering assigned 70% to 90% of the 350 to 400 genotyped donors to the Caucasian-associated ancestry cluster.

About this clone itself: Its antigen is currently unknown.

From germline, CDR1 is SNHLY and CDR2 FYNNEI. The CDR3 sequence is 14 residues long. Germline trimming cut 6 bases from V and 3 bases from J; bases unmatched to any gene: 7. Study-wide results and limits: Among donors in an Asian-associated ancestry cluster, a later analysis reportedly found fewer N-insertions than the roughly 610-donor mean. A later analysis showed that HLA-associated TCR beta chains had undergone more clonal expansion than equally common others. Researchers reported from a later analysis that most CMV-associated TCR beta chains appeared HLA-restricted.

Primers for the PCR totalled 60 Vbeta and 13 Jbeta. Some clones are missing from TCRdb's copy, which holds only in-frame ones; the method was immunoSEQ multiplex PCR. The profile covers about 200,000 clones, with roughly 80% appearing a single time and roughly 16% taken by the ten largest. V gene TRBV2 combines with J gene TRBJ1-1, with 7 bases aligning to TRBD1. The TCR originated in a man in his forties or fifties in good health and CMV-seronegative. Sequencing was carried out using PBMCs. CDR3 sequence reads: CASREYDRDTEAFF. CDR3 sequence (DNA): TGTGCCAGCAGGGAATACGACAGGGACACTGAAGCTTTCTTT.